Below are 9 T cell receptor beta chains sequenced from a single sample in a study of beta chain features in type 1 diabetes. Reverse transcribing all isolated RNA meant expressed TCRB transcripts were sequenced. The table came from immunoSEQ multiplex PCR; TCRdb's copy has only in-frame clones and leaves some out. Among 450,000 to 550,000 clones listed, 30% were seen once. Sequencing was performed on naive CD4+ T cells from blood. These receptor sequences come from a man younger than 35 in good health.

The gene calls are TRBV5-4 and TRBJ2-3; 7 positions agree with TRBD2. The CDR3 loop spans 15 amino acids. Per the germline V gene, CDR1 is SGHNT and CDR2 is YYREEE (reference sequence). V lost 4 bases to trimming and J lost 1 base; unmatched junction nucleotides: 6. The CDR3 here is CASSPYTSGTDTQYF. The CDR3 nucleotides are TGTGCCAGCAGCCCATATACTAGCGGCACAGATACGCAGTATTTT.

This clone was recorded a few times. V usage is TRBV5-1 and J usage is TRBJ2-1; D gene uncertain. Trimming took 6 bases from V and 0 from J, leaving 13 bases between them. Germline-derived CDR1 and CDR2 are SGHRS and YFSETQ. The CDR3 runs to 15 residues. The CDR3 here is CASKSNTGSYNEQFF. CDR3 nucleotides: TGCGCCAGCAAGTCGAACACCGGCTCCTACAATGAGCAGTTCTTC.

The V and J genes are TRBV15 and TRBJ2-7; no reliable D call. In germline, CDR1 is LNHNV, CDR2 YYDKDF (reference sequence). The CDR3 length is 14 residues. The V end lost 0 bases, the J end lost 1 base, and 7 bases lay between the germline ends. The CDR3 is CATSRDRASYEQYF. CDR3 in DNA: TGTGCCACCAGCAGAGACAGAGCATCCTACGAGCAGTACTTC.

This clone was seen only a few times. The gene calls are TRBV7-9 and TRBJ2-7; D is possibly TRBD1 or TRBD2 (5 bases each). This CDR3 has 15 residues. Germline V gene sequence: CDR1 SEHNR, CDR2 FQNEAQ (reference sequence). V lost 4 bases to trimming and J lost 4 bases, with 17 bases between them. The CDR3 sequence: CASSSGRVAVYEQYF. Here the CDR3 DNA reads TGTGCCAGCAGCTCGGGGCGAGTGGCGGTGTACGAGCAGTACTTC.

V gene TRBV9 combines with J gene TRBJ2-5; 9 bases map to TRBD1. V dropped 2 bases and J dropped 1; count of bases not matched to a gene: 9. Germline lookup yields CDR1 SGDLS and CDR2 YYNGEE. CDR3 size: 17 residues. The chain's CDR3 is CASSVGGQGPFQETQYF. In DNA, the CDR3 is TGTGCCAGCAGCGTCGGGGGACAGGGTCCCTTCCAAGAGACCCAGTACTTC.

CDR3 sequence reads: CASSRAQTEGAKLFF. The CDR3 DNA follows: TGTGCCAGCAGTCGCGCCCAGACCGAGGGGGCCAAACTGTTTTTT. V usage is TRBV6-6 and J usage is TRBJ1-4; 7 bases agree with TRBD1. V dropped 5 bases and J dropped 11; count of bases not matched to a gene: 14. Germline V gene sequence: CDR1 MNHNY, CDR2 SVGAGI (reference sequence). This CDR3 contains 15 residues.

This clone was found a few times. The rearrangement uses TRBV15 and TRBJ1-2; unclear D gene. Germline V CDR1 and CDR2: LNHNV, YYDKDF (reference sequence). The CDR3 sequence is 14 residues long. V gave up 4 bases and J gave up 3 bases, with 12 bases separating them. The CDR3 loop reads CATSIGRTYYGYTF. DNA for the CDR3: TGTGCCACCAGCATTGGCAGGACCTACTATGGCTACACCTTC.

This clone occurred a few times. The chain couples TRBV2 to TRBJ1-1, with TRBD1 identical over 7 bases. Germline loops: CDR1 SNHLY, CDR2 FYNNEI. The CDR3 loop spans 14 amino acids. Unmatched junction bases numbered 4, after V lost 4 bases and J lost 2 bases. Written as DNA, the CDR3 is TGTGCCAGCAGTGCGGACAGGTTTAACACTGAAGCTTTCTTT. Amino acid sequence: CASSADRFNTEAFF.

This sequence joins TRBV6-1 and TRBJ2-5; D call uncertain. Germline loops: CDR1 MNHNS, CDR2 SASEGT. This CDR3 comprises 13 residues. Trimming left V 5 bases short and J 2 bases short, with 9 bases between. CDR3 bases: TGTGCCAGCAGTAGACTGTTACAAGAGACCCAGTACTTC. It codes for CASSRLLQETQYF.